The rows below give T cell receptor beta chains drawn from one sample of a study of T cells expressing NK-cell markers. TCRdb reprocessed the 5' RACE reads, keeping one entry per CDR3 protein, no DNA. The sample table sets out fewer than 400,000 distinct CDR3 sequences. The sequenced material came from blood T cells: a sorted CD56 or NKG2C T cell subset, CD4+ or CD8+ T cells, or bulk PBMC T cells (not recorded which). These TCRs come from a man aged 18-70 years in good health. Both conserved end residues are part of each CDR3.

v_call: TRBV28; j_call: TRBJ2-5; cdr3_aa: CASSHRDSRQETQYF
v_call: TRBV5-1; j_call: TRBJ2-7; cdr3_aa: CASSPGEGREQYF
v_call: TRBV5-6; j_call: TRBJ2-5; cdr3_aa: CASSLVWDRGQGTQYF
v_call: TRBV28; j_call: TRBJ1-1; cdr3_aa: CATQRTGFNTEAFF
v_call: TRBV7-3; j_call: TRBJ2-3; cdr3_aa: CASSIQRESGTQYF
v_call: TRBV20-1; j_call: TRBJ1-1; cdr3_aa: CSARPMTGGKTEAFF
v_call: TRBV6-1; j_call: TRBJ2-6; cdr3_aa: CASRDRATGFVNVLTF
v_call: TRBV29-1; j_call: TRBJ2-7; cdr3_aa: CSVVKGFFDEQYF
v_call: TRBV29-1; j_call: TRBJ1-2; cdr3_aa: CSASTGSQQNYGYTF
v_call: TRBV9; j_call: TRBJ2-4; cdr3_aa: CASSVESGSKNIQYF
v_call: TRBV18; j_call: TRBJ1-6; cdr3_aa: CASSPGVNSPLHF
v_call: TRBV30; j_call: TRBJ2-2; cdr3_aa: CAWDDPHTGELFF
v_call: TRBV11-1; j_call: TRBJ2-5; cdr3_aa: CASSFVSRETQYF
v_call: TRBV29-1; j_call: TRBJ2-7; cdr3_aa: CSVAGPPTPYGTMYEQYF
v_call: TRBV7-2; j_call: TRBJ2-1; cdr3_aa: CASSEAGGASYNEQFF
v_call: TRBV29-1; j_call: TRBJ1-1; cdr3_aa: CSVEAMGREAFF
v_call: TRBV6-1; j_call: TRBJ2-4; cdr3_aa: CASSPGLSGTKNIQYF
v_call: TRBV28; j_call: TRBJ2-3; cdr3_aa: CASRRGTAGADTQYF
v_call: TRBV20-1; j_call: TRBJ1-1; cdr3_aa: CSAHGGQTEAFF
v_call: TRBV11-3; j_call: TRBJ2-3; cdr3_aa: CASSLSGGSSVDTQYF
v_call: TRBV14; j_call: TRBJ2-5; cdr3_aa: CASSRLRGETQYF
v_call: TRBV5-6; j_call: TRBJ2-1; cdr3_aa: CASSLLAGGPMNEQFF
v_call: TRBV7-9; j_call: TRBJ2-5; cdr3_aa: CASSSWTGPNPETQYF
v_call: TRBV6-2/TRBV6-3; j_call: TRBJ2-7; cdr3_aa: CASRTRDRGSYEQYF
v_call: TRBV7-9; j_call: TRBJ2-7; cdr3_aa: CASSLDRDWSSYEQYF
v_call: TRBV27; j_call: TRBJ1-1; cdr3_aa: CASRPGTVMNTEAFF
v_call: TRBV14; j_call: TRBJ2-2; cdr3_aa: CASSRSHRGPSTGELFF
v_call: TRBV6-1; j_call: TRBJ2-7; cdr3_aa: CASSDRRVGEQYF
v_call: TRBV10-3; j_call: TRBJ2-3; cdr3_aa: CAISTGGSGTDTQYF
v_call: TRBV5-1; j_call: TRBJ2-1; cdr3_aa: CASSLWIEVNEQFF
v_call: TRBV20-1; j_call: TRBJ2-3; cdr3_aa: CSAARTGGDTQYF
v_call: TRBV7-9; j_call: TRBJ2-7; cdr3_aa: CASSSFDGYEQYF
v_call: TRBV6-1; j_call: TRBJ2-2; cdr3_aa: CASRVSGGAFAGELFF
v_call: TRBV3-1; j_call: TRBJ1-1; cdr3_aa: CASSQVGLMNTEAFF
v_call: TRBV6-1; j_call: TRBJ2-5; cdr3_aa: CASSLAPLLAGVQETQYF
v_call: TRBV6-4; j_call: TRBJ2-5; cdr3_aa: CASSDSRTGGLQETQYF